A selection of T cell receptor beta chains follows, all from one sample in a study of blood T cell repertoires in COVID-19. Method: immunoSEQ multiplex PCR; TCRdb's copy keeps in-frame clones and lacks some. The table has approximately 120,000 clones, about 86% seen once; the top ten hold around 5.6%. Sequencing was performed on peripheral blood. The receptor set was obtained from a man aged 80 or over with active or convalescent COVID-19. Both conserved end residues are part of each CDR3. D genes are given only for firm matches. Clone sizes are given selectively: once, few, many, or a class where the clone is expanded.

d_call j_call v_call clone_size cdr3_aa cdr3_nt
- TRBJ2-1 TRBV5-6 - CASSSGLYNEQFF TGTGCCAGCAGCTCCGGACTATACAATGAGCAGTTCTTC
TRBD1 TRBJ1-2 TRBV6-5 few CASNIGQGGYGYTF TGTGCCAGCAACATTGGACAGGGGGGTTATGGCTACACCTTC
- TRBJ1-4 TRBV5-1 - CASSYPNNEKLFF TGCGCCAGCAGCTATCCCAATAATGAAAAACTGTTTTTT
- TRBJ1-1 TRBV27 - CASRGASTEAFF TGTGCCAGCAGAGGGGCGAGCACTGAAGCTTTCTTT
- TRBJ1-5 TRBV1 - CTSSQESAGYSNQPQHF TGCACCAGCAGCCAAGAATCGGCAGGATATAGCAATCAGCCCCAGCATTTT
- TRBJ2-1 TRBV2 - CASSGGRAGNEQFF TGTGCCAGCAGTGGTGGAAGGGCGGGAAATGAGCAGTTCTTC
TRBD1 TRBJ2-7 TRBV7-8 - CASSPETGTGSYEQYF TGTGCCAGCAGCCCCGAAACCGGGACAGGGTCCTACGAGCAGTACTTC
TRBD1 TRBJ2-3 TRBV11-2 - CASSQQGADTQYF TGTGCCAGCAGCCAACAGGGGGCAGATACGCAGTATTTT
TRBD1 TRBJ1-2 TRBV6-5 - CASSHRGGYYGYTF TGTGCCAGCAGCCATCGAGGGGGCTACTATGGCTACACCTTC
- TRBJ2-5 TRBV7-3 - CASSLNGEATQYF TGTGCCAGCAGCTTAAACGGGGAGGCGACCCAGTACTTC
TRBD1 TRBJ1-5 TRBV7-9 - CASSLAGTVYSNQPQHF TGTGCCAGCAGCTTAGCAGGGACAGTGTACAGCAATCAGCCCCAGCATTTT
- TRBJ1-2 TRBV7-9 - CASSSLGGAGYTF TGTGCCAGCAGCTCCCTAGGGGGGGCTGGCTACACCTTC